These 16 T cell receptor beta chains originate from one sample sequenced in a study of T cells in Graves' hyperthyroidism and ophthalmopathy. What was amplified from RNA transcripts were TCR beta CDR3 regions. First-round RT-PCR with HTBI primers amplified the TCR CDR3 region. TCRdb ran MiXCR on the multiplex PCR reads and lists one entry per CDR3 protein. The table has approximately 510,000 distinct CDR3 sequences, roughly 45% seen once. The sequenced sample consisted of peripheral blood or thyroid tissue (not recorded which). All receptors come from an adult woman with Graves' disease, either hyperthyroidism or ophthalmopathy (not recorded which).

Regarding this clonotype: A much larger clonotype is one base distant, so this may be a read error. The chain carries TRBV6-6 and TRBJ1-2; D remains ambiguous. CDR1 is MNHNY, CDR2 SVGAGI, per germline (reference sequence). This CDR3 comprises 14 residues. V was cut by 8 bases and J by 3 bases, with 16 bases left in between. The CDR3 DNA reads as TGTGCCAGCGGACCCCGGACGGATTACTATGGCTACACCTTC. Its protein is CASGPRTDYYGYTF.

V usage is TRBV19 and J usage is TRBJ1-2; D uncertain. Germline V CDR1 and CDR2: LNHDA, SQIVND (reference sequence). This CDR3 is built from 16 residues. V was pared by 3 bases and J by 0 bases, with 14 bases between. The DNA of the CDR3 is TGTGCCAGTAGTATGGTGAGGGCCAGCACTAACTATGGCTACACCTTC. Translation gives CASSMVRASTNYGYTF.

This clonotype was counted at least ten times. The rearrangement joins TRBV7-2 to TRBJ1-2; unclear D gene. Trimming shortened V by 5 bases and J by 4 bases, and 17 bases separated the two germline ends. Germline CDR1 is SGHTA and CDR2 is FQGNSA. There are 15 residues in the CDR3. The CDR3 here is CASSISGRKPYGYTF. CDR3 nucleotide sequence: TGTGCCAGCAGCATCTCGGGCCGAAAACCCTATGGCTACACCTTC.

Remarks on this clonotype: One end of the junction is discordant with germline, which a read error may explain. This sequence joins TRBV20-1 and TRBJ1-5; D may be TRBD1 (5 bases). The length of the CDR3 is 13 residues. CDR1 DFQATT and CDR2 SNEGSKA come from the germline V gene (reference sequence). The CDR3 DNA is TGCAGTGCAAGAGACAGTGTCAATCAGCCCCAGCATTTT. Translated, it gives CSARDSVNQPQHF.

V usage is TRBV11-2 and J usage is TRBJ2-2, with 9 bases matching TRBD2. The junction had 8 bases not matched to a gene; V was cut back by 3 bases and J by 6 bases. The CDR3 has 16 residues. Germline CDR1 SGHAT, CDR2 FQNNGV. The CDR3 bases are TGTGCCAGCAGCTTCAGTAGCGGGAGTGCCGCCGGGGAGCTGTTTTTT. This translates into CASSFSSGSAAGELFF.

This clonotype was counted many times. The chain combines TRBV7-2 with TRBJ2-2; tentatively, D is TRBD2 (6 bases). V was cut by 1 base and J by 7 bases, with 7 bases left in between. There are 13 residues in the CDR3. The germline V gene encodes CDR1 SGHTA and CDR2 FQGNSA. The CDR3 is CASSLGGGGELFF. In DNA form, the CDR3 reads TGTGCCAGCAGCTTAGGGGGAGGCGGGGAGCTGTTTTTT.

The V gene is TRBV10-3, the J gene TRBJ2-6; 8 nucleotides agree with TRBD1. The CDR3 runs to 15 residues. After removal of 3 bases from V and 9 bases from J, the junction contained 7 bases not matched to a gene. The germline gives CDR1 ENHRY, CDR2 SYGVKD. The CDR3 loop reads CAISDGQGQYNVLTF. The CDR3 DNA follows: TGTGCCATCAGTGACGGACAGGGTCAATACAACGTCCTGACTTTC.

This chain connects TRBV7-9 to TRBJ2-7; no clear D gene. The CDR3 contains 16 residues. Looked up from germline, CDR1 is SEHNR and CDR2 is FQNEAQ (reference sequence). Trimming cost V 5 bases and J 2 bases, with 19 bases left between them. The CDR3 DNA is TGTGCCAGCAGCCCGGTCCGGTCCGCCAAAACCTACGAGCAGTACTTC. Protein: CASSPVRSAKTYEQYF.

This chain links TRBV6-2 or TRBV6-3 with TRBJ2-5; D may match TRBD1 or TRBD2 (5 bases each). The CDR3 has 13 residues. Germline loops: CDR1 MNHEY, CDR2 SVGEGT. Trimming removed 2 bases from V and 5 bases from J, with 9 bases in between. The CDR3 region is CASSYQGPETQYF. The CDR3 DNA is TGTGCCAGCAGTTACCAGGGACCGGAGACCCAGTACTTC.

This clonotype has just a few counts. The chain employs TRBV7-8 and TRBJ2-7; no definite D call. This CDR3 region has 13 residues. CDR1 and CDR2 (germline): SGHVS, FQNEAQ. V lost 1 base, J lost 3 bases, and 7 bases lay in between. The CDR3 region has the DNA TGTGCCAGCAGCTTAGTTTCTGACTACGAGCAGTACTTC. Encoded protein: CASSLVSDYEQYF. Supplemented by reference TRBV7-8 and TRBJ2-7, the full variable domain reads GAGVSQSPRYKVAKRGQDVALRCDPISGHVSLFWYQQALGQGPEFLTYFQNEAQLDKSGLPSDRFFAERPEGSVSTLKIQRTQQEDSAVYLCASSLVSDYEQYFGPGTRLTVT.

This clonotype has at least ten counts. The J gene is TRBJ2-2, the V gene TRBV24-1, with 7 nucleotides matching TRBD2. In germline, CDR1 is KGHDR, CDR2 SFDVKD. CDR3 length: 15 amino acids. The J segment lost 4 bases and the V segment lost 4 bases, leaving 5 bases of the junction unmatched. The CDR3 loop is CATSDSGKATGELFF. The DNA for the CDR3 is TGTGCCACCAGTGACAGCGGGAAAGCCACCGGGGAGCTGTTTTTT.

The chain couples TRBV7-9 to TRBJ1-1, with D perhaps TRBD1 (5 bases). Germline CDR1 reads SEHNR; CDR2 reads FQNEAQ (reference sequence). The CDR3 covers 13 residues. The germline V and J ends were trimmed by 1 base and 6 bases, with 9 bases remaining between them. The CDR3 coding sequence is TGTGCCAGCAGCTTAGGAGGGACTTCTGAAGCTTTCTTT. Protein sequence: CASSLGGTSEAFF.

The table lists this clonotype with many counts. The rearrangement links TRBV5-1 to TRBJ1-2; 8 nucleotides agree with TRBD1. In germline, CDR1 is SGHRS, CDR2 YFSETQ. V lost 4 bases to trimming and J lost 6 bases; unmatched junction nucleotides: 11. This CDR3 is built from 15 residues. CDR3 DNA: TGCGCCAGCAGCCATCGGACAGGGCCCGGGGATGGCTACACCTTC. Protein product: CASSHRTGPGDGYTF.

The chain has TRBV12-3 or TRBV12-4 and TRBJ1-4; D is undetermined. The CDR3 is 13 residues long. Trimming took off 3 bases at V and 8 bases at J, with 10 bases between the two ends. CDR3: CASSLTSYEKLFF. The CDR3 nucleotides read TGTGCCAGCAGTTTGACTAGCTACGAAAAACTGTTTTTT.

The genes are TRBV2 and TRBJ2-7, with TRBD1 as a possible D gene (6 bases). V dropped 3 bases and J dropped 1 base, with 10 bases sitting between them. CDR1 and CDR2 (germline): SNHLY, FYNNEI. The CDR3 covers 14 residues. CDR3 amino acids: CASSDTGPSYEQYF. The CDR3 DNA is TGTGCCAGCAGTGATACAGGGCCGTCCTACGAGCAGTACTTC.

This clonotype has only a few counts. At one boundary the junction diverges from the germline segment, which might be a read error. V gene TRBV10-2 combines with J gene TRBJ2-5; D gene ambiguous. CDR3 length: 14 residues. Germline loops: CDR1 WSHSY, CDR2 SAAADI. The chain's CDR3 is CASSRHWSQETQYF. DNA of the CDR3: TGTGCCAGCAGCCGTCACTGGAGCCAAGAGACCCAGTACTTC.